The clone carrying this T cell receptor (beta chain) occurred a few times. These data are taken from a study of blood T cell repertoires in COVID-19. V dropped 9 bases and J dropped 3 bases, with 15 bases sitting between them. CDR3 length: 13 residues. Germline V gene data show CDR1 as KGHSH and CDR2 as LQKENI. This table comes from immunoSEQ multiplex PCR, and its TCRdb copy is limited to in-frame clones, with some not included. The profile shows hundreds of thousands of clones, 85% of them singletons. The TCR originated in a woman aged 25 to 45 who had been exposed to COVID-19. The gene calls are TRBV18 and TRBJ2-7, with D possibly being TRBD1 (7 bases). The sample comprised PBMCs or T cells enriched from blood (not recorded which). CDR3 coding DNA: TGTGCCAGTTCAGGGGGAGGCCACTACGAGCAGTACTTC. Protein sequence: CASSGGGHYEQYF.